This is a list of T cell receptor beta chains from one sample in a study of vaccination and CD4 T cells after COVID-19. TCRdb passed the PCR reads through MiXCR, listing each CDR3 protein once. Of 14,000 to 15,000 distinct CDR3 sequences detected, around half appear once; the ten largest clones hold more than 25%. Their specific antigens are unknown. Here the sequenced sample was cultured CD4+ T cells from blood, taken after SARS-CoV-2 vaccination. Receptors originate from a human donor with COVID-19. Each CDR3 is given with its conserved first and last residue. The D gene is left open where the match is weak. Clone size is given for some rows only: seen once, a few or many times, or a class if the clone is expanded.

abundance | j_gene | d_gene | v_gene | CDR3aa | CDR3nt
. | TRBJ1-3 | . | TRBV19 | CASGREENTIYF | TGTGCCAGCGGAAGGGAAGAAAACACCATATATTTT
. | TRBJ2-4 | TRBD1 | TRBV7-2 | CASSGQGAGNIQYF | TGTGCCAGCAGCGGACAGGGGGCTGGGAACATTCAGTACTTC
. | TRBJ1-6 | TRBD1 | TRBV30 | CAWGTAWVASLHF | TGTGCCTGGGGGACAGCCTGGGTAGCCTCCCTCCACTTT
. | TRBJ2-7 | . | TRBV6-1 | CASTHIGGSSSYEQYF | TGTGCCAGCACCCACATTGGGGGCTCAAGCTCCTACGAGCAGTACTTC
. | TRBJ1-5 | . | TRBV6-5 | CASSYSSNQPQHF | TGTGCCAGCAGTTACTCGAGCAATCAGCCCCAGCATTTT
few | TRBJ2-7 | . | TRBV2 | CASSMGQGGGEQYF | TGTGCCAGCAGTATGGGTCAGGGCGGTGGCGAGCAGTACTTC
. | TRBJ1-2 | . | TRBV28 | CASSSLPSTTYGYTF | TGTGCCAGCAGTTCCCTCCCATCTACCACCTATGGCTACACCTTC
. | TRBJ2-5 | . | TRBV5-4 | CASSPEGAGETQYF | TGTGCCAGCAGCCCGGAGGGGGCAGGGGAGACCCAGTACTTC
. | TRBJ1-2 | TRBD1 | TRBV6-1 | CASSDPPDRVRSHYGYTF | TGTGCCAGCAGTGATCCCCCTGACAGGGTACGTTCTCACTATGGCTACACCTTC
. | TRBJ1-6 | . | TRBV29-1 | CSVTRPRTAYNSPLHF | TGCAGCGTTACCCGCCCGCGGACAGCCTATAATTCACCCCTCCACTTT
few | TRBJ1-5 | . | TRBV19 | CASKTGGGGQPQHF | TGTGCCAGTAAGACCGGGGGAGGAGGTCAGCCCCAGCATTTT
few | TRBJ1-1 | . | TRBV12-3/TRBV12-4 | CASRNDRNTEAFF | TGTGCCAGCAGAAACGACAGAAACACTGAAGCTTTCTTT
. | TRBJ2-7 | . | TRBV5-4 | CASSLSGGREQYF | TGTGCCAGCAGCTTGTCAGGTGGCCGCGAGCAGTACTTC
. | TRBJ2-5 | . | TRBV6-1 | CASREEETQYF | TGTGCCAGCAGAGAGGAAGAGACCCAGTACTTC
. | TRBJ1-2 | . | TRBV20-1 | CSARPRANYGYTF | TGCAGTGCTAGGCCCCGAGCTAACTATGGCTACACCTTC
few | TRBJ2-1 | TRBD2 | TRBV27 | CASSGTAGGYNEQFF | TGTGCCAGCAGTGGGACAGCGGGGGGGTACAATGAGCAGTTCTTC
. | TRBJ2-7 | TRBD1 | TRBV10-1 | CASKGQGSADEQYF | TGCGCCAGCAAGGGACAGGGGTCGGCCGACGAGCAGTACTTC